A selection of T cell receptor beta chains follows, all from one sample in a study of blood T cell repertoires in COVID-19. The method was immunoSEQ multiplex PCR; TCRdb's version includes in-frame clones alone and lacks a portion of them. The sample yields about 250,000 clones, roughly 88% seen once. The sequenced sample was peripheral blood. These receptors originate from a woman older than 75 with COVID-19, enrolled during active disease. The CDR3 runs from the conserved cysteine through the conserved F or W. The D gene is left open where the match is weak. Not all rows give a size; the values are once, few, many and, for expanded clones, a class.

J | D | length | size | V | DNA | CDR3
TRBJ1-5 | TRBD1 | 15 | - | TRBV27 | TGTGCCAGCAGACTTACTCCGGACAGGGTTCAGCCCCAGCATTTT | CASRLTPDRVQPQHF
TRBJ2-5 | - | 13 | - | TRBV19 | TGTGCCAGTAGGGTGGCAGGGCAAGAGACCCAGTACTTC | CASRVAGQETQYF
TRBJ2-6 | TRBD2 | 20 | - | TRBV10-3 | TGTGCCATCAGTGAGATAAGTTCTCGGCGGGGGAGCTCTGGGGCCAACGTCCTGACTTTC | CAISEISSRRGSSGANVLTF
TRBJ1-5 | - | 15 | - | TRBV7-2 | TGTGCCAGCAGCTTAGTTGGGGGGGGCAATCAGCCCCAGCATTTT | CASSLVGGGNQPQHF
TRBJ2-7 | - | 13 | - | TRBV27 | TGTGCCAGCGCCGGGACAAACTCCTACGAGCAGTACTTC | CASAGTNSYEQYF
TRBJ1-2 | - | 19 | - | TRBV7-2 | TGTGCCAGCAGCTCTAGCGTCCCAACAGACCTATCGTGGGACTATGGCTACACCTTC | CASSSSVPTDLSWDYGYTF
TRBJ1-4 | - | 13 | - | TRBV4-1 | TGCGCCAGCAGCCAACTTCGTAGTGAAAAACTGTTTTTT | CASSQLRSEKLFF
TRBJ1-1 | - | 15 | once | TRBV5-1 | TGCGCCAGCACATATGGAGGGTTAGGGAACACTGAAGCTTTCTTT | CASTYGGLGNTEAFF
TRBJ2-5 | - | 14 | - | TRBV11-2 | TGTGCCAGCAGAATTACAGGGTCCGGAGAGACCCAGTACTTC | CASRITGSGETQYF
TRBJ1-6 | - | 14 | - | TRBV11-2 | TGTGCCAGCAGCCCAGGACAGTGGAATTCACCCCTCCACTTT | CASSPGQWNSPLHF
TRBJ1-1 | - | 13 | - | TRBV6-2/TRBV6-3 | TGTGCCAGCAGTTACGCCGGGAACACTGAAGCTTTCTTT | CASSYAGNTEAFF
TRBJ1-5 | TRBD1 | 16 | - | TRBV7-4 | TGTGCCAGCAGCTTCGTGGGACAGGGCCTCGATCAGCCCCAGCATTTT | CASSFVGQGLDQPQHF
TRBJ2-7 | - | 14 | - | TRBV5-4 | TGTGCCAGCAGCTTGGTAACAGGGAATTACGAGCAGTACTTC | CASSLVTGNYEQYF
TRBJ2-7 | TRBD2 | 15 | - | TRBV5-1 | TGCGCCAGCAGATTCGGGACTAGCGGAACCTACGAGCAGTACTTC | CASRFGTSGTYEQYF
TRBJ1-1 | - | 12 | - | TRBV30 | TGTGCCCTCACAGGGTCGGGGACTGAAGCTTTCTTT | CALTGSGTEAFF
TRBJ1-4 | - | 12 | - | TRBV18 | TGTGCCAGCTCCCGAGGGAGTGAAAAACTGTTTTTT | CASSRGSEKLFF
TRBJ2-5 | TRBD1 | 15 | - | TRBV3-1/TRBV3-2 | TGTGCCAGCAGCCCTAGGGACAGGGAATCAGAGACCCAGTACTTC | CASSPRDRESETQYF
TRBJ1-1 | TRBD1 | 14 | - | TRBV5-4 | TGTGCCAGCAGCTTACAGGGGAGGAACACTGAAGCTTTCTTT | CASSLQGRNTEAFF